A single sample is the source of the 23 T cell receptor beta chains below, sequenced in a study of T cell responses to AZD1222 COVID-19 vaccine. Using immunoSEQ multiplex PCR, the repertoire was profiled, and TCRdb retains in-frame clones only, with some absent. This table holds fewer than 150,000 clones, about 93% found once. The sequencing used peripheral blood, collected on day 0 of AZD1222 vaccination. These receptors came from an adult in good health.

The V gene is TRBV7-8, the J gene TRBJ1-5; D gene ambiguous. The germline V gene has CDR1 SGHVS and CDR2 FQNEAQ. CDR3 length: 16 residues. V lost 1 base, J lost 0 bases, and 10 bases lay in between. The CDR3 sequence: CASSLVRHPSNQPQHF. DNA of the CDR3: TGTGCCAGCAGCTTAGTTCGGCACCCTAGCAATCAGCCCCAGCATTTT.

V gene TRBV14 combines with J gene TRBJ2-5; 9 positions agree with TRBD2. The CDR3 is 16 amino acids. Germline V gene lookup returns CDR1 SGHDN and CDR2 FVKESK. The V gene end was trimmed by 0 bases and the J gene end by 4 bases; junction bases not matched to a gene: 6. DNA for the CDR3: TGTGCCAGCAGCCAAGACTGGCGGGGGGGCCTAGAGACCCAGTACTTC. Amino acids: CASSQDWRGGLETQYF.

CDR3 region: CASSRPATDNEQFF. Written as DNA, the CDR3 is TGCGCCAGCAGCCGCCCTGCAACCGACAATGAGCAGTTCTTC. The rearrangement uses TRBV5-1 and TRBJ2-1; D not certain. V lost 4 bases and J lost 5, with 13 bases in between. The germline V gene has CDR1 SGHRS and CDR2 YFSETQ. This CDR3 is 14 amino acids long. Complete variable domain (other parts from reference TRBV5-1 and TRBJ2-1): KAGVTQTPRYLIKTRGQQVTLSCSPISGHRSVSWYQQTPGQGLQFLFEYFSETQRNKGNFPGRFSGRQFSNSRSEMNVSTLELGDSALYLCASSRPATDNEQFFGPGTRLTVL.

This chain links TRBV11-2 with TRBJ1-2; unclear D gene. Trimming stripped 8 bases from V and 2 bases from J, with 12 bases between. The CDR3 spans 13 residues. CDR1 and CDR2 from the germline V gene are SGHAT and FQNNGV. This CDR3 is CASASGSNYGYTF. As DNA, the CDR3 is TGTGCCAGCGCGTCAGGTTCGAACTATGGCTACACCTTC.

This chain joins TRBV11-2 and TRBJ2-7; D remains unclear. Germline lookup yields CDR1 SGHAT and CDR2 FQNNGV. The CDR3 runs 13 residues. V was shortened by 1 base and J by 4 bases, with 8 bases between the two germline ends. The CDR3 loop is CASSLGLRYEQYF. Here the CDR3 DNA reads TGTGCCAGCAGCTTAGGTCTGAGGTACGAGCAGTACTTC.

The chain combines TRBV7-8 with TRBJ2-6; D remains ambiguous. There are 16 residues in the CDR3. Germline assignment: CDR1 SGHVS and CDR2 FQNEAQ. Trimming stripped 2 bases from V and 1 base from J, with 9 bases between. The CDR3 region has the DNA TGTGCCAGCAGCTTAATACCTAATTCTGGGGCCAACGTCCTGACTTTC. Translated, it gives CASSLIPNSGANVLTF. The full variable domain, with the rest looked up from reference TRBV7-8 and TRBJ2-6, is GAGVSQSPRYKVAKRGQDVALRCDPISGHVSLFWYQQALGQGPEFLTYFQNEAQLDKSGLPSDRFFAERPEGSVSTLKIQRTQQEDSAVYLCASSLIPNSGANVLTFGAGSRLTVL.

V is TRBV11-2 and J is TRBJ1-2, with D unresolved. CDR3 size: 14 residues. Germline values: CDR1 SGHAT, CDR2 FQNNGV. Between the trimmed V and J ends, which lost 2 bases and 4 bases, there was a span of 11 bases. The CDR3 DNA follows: TGTGCCAGCAGCTTATACGTAGGGAGCTATGGCTACACCTTC. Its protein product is CASSLYVGSYGYTF.

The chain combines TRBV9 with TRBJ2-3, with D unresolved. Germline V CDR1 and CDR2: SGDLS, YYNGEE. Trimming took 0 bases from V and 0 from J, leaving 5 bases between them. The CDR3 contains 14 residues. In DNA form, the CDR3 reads TGTGCCAGCAGCGTAGATACAAGCACAGATACGCAGTATTTT. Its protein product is CASSVDTSTDTQYF.

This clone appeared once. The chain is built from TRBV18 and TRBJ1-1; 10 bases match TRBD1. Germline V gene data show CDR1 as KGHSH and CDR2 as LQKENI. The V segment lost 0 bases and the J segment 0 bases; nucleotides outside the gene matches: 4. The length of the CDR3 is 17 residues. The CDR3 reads CASSPPGQGTMNTEAFF. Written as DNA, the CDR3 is TGTGCCAGCTCACCACCGGGACAGGGGACTATGAACACTGAAGCTTTCTTT.

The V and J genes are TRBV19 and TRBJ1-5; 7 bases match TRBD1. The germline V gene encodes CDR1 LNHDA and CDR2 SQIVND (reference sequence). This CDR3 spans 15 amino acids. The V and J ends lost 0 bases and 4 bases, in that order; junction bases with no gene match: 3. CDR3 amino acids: CASSIEGTVNQPQHF. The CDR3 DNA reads TGTGCCAGTAGTATAGAAGGGACAGTTAATCAGCCCCAGCATTTT.

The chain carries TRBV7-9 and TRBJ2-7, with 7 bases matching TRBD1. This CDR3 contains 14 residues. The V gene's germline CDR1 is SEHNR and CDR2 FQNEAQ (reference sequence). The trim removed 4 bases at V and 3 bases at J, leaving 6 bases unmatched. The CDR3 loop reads CASSSQTGNYEQYF. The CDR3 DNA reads TGTGCCAGCAGCTCCCAGACAGGGAACTACGAGCAGTACTTC. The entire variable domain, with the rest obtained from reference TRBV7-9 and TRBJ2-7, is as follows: DTGVSQNPRHKITKRGQNVTFRCDPISEHNRLYWYRQTLGQGPEFLTYFQNEAQLEKSRLLSDRFSAERPKGSFSTLEIQRTEQGDSAMYLCASSSQTGNYEQYFGPGTRLTVT.

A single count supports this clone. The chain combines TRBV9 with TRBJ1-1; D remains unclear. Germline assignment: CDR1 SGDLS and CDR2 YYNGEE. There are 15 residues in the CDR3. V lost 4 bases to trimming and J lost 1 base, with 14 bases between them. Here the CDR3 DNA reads TGTGCCAGCAGCCCTATAGGTTCGGGGAACACTGAAGCTTTCTTT. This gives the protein CASSPIGSGNTEAFF.

The CDR3 sequence is CASWIFGQGDQPQHF. CDR3 nucleotides: TGTGCCAGCTGGATCTTTGGACAGGGTGATCAGCCCCAGCATTTT. The rearrangement uses TRBV6-5 and TRBJ1-5; 8 nucleotides line up with TRBD1. Losses at the gene ends were 8 bases for V and 5 bases for J; bases not matched to a gene: 11. The CDR3 length is 15 residues. Looked up from germline, CDR1 is MNHEY and CDR2 is SVGAGI.

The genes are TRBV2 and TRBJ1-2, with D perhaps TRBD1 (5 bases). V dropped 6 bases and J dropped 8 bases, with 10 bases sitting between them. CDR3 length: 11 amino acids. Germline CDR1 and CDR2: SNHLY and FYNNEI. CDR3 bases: TGTGCCAGCAGGGCAGGGAAGGGCTACACCTTC. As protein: CASRAGKGYTF. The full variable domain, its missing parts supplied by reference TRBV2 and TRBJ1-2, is EPEVTQTPSHQVTQMGQEVILRCVPISNHLYFYWYRQILGQKVEFLVSFYNNEISEKSEIFDDQFSVERPDGSNFTLKIRSTKLEDSAMYFCASRAGKGYTFGSGTRLTVV.

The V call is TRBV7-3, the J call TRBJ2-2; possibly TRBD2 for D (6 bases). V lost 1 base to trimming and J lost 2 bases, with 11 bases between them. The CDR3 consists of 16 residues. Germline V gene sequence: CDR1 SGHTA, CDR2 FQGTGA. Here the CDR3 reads CASSLNGDLNTGELFF. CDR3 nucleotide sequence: TGTGCCAGCAGCTTAAACGGGGACTTAAACACCGGGGAGCTGTTTTTT.

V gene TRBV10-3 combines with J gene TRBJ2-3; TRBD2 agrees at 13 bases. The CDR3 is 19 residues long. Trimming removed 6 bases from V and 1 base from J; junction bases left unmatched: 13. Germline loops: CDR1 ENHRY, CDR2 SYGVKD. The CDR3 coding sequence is TGTGCCATCAGGAGGACTAGCGGGGGCGCTGGATCAGGCACAGATACGCAGTATTTT. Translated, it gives CAIRRTSGGAGSGTDTQYF.

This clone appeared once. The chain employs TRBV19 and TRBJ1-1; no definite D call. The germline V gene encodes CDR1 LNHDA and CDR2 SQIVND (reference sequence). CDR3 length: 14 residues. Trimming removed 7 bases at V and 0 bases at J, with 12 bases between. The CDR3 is CASKSQVMNTEAFF. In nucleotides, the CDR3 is TGTGCCAGTAAATCCCAGGTTATGAACACTGAAGCTTTCTTT.

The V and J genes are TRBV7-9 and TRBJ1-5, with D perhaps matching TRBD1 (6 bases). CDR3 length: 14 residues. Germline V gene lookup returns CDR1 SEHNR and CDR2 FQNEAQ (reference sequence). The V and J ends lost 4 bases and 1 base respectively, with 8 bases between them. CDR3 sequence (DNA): TGTGCCAGCAGCTCACAGGGAAGCAATCAGCCCCAGCATTTT. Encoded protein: CASSSQGSNQPQHF.

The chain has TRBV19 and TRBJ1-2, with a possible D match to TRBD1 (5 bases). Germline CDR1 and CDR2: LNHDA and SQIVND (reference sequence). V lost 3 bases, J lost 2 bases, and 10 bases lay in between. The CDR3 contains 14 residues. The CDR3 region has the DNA TGTGCCAGTAGTATTGAAAGGGGCAACTATGGCTACACCTTC. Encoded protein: CASSIERGNYGYTF.

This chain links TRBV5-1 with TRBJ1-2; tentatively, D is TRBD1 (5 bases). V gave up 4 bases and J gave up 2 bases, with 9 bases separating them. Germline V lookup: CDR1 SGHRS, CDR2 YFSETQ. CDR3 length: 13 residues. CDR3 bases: TGCGCCAGCAGCGTCAGGGAAAACTATGGCTACACCTTC. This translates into CASSVRENYGYTF.

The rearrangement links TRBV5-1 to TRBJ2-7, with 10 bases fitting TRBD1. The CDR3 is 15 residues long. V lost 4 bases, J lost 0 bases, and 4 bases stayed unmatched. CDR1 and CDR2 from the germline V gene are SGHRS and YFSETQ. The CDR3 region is CASSLRDRGSYEQYF. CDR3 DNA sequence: TGCGCCAGCAGCCTCCGGGACAGGGGCTCCTACGAGCAGTACTTC.

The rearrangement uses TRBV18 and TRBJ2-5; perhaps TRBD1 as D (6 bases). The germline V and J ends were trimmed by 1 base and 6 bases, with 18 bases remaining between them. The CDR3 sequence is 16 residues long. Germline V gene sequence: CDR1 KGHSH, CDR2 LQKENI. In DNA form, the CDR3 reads TGTGCCAGCTCACCACAGGAATGGGACACAGAGAAGACCCAGTACTTC. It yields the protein CASSPQEWDTEKTQYF. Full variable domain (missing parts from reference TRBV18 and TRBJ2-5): NAGVMQNPRHLVRRRGQEARLRCSPMKGHSHVYWYRQLPEEGLKFMVYLQKENIIDESGMPKERFSAEFPKEGPSILRIQQVVRGDSAAYFCASSPQEWDTEKTQYFGPGTRLLVL.

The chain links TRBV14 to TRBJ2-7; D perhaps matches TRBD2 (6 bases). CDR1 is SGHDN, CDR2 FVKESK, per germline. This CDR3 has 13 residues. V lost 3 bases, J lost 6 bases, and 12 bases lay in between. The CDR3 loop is CASSHREDAEQYF. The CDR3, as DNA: TGTGCCAGCAGCCACAGGGAGGATGCCGAGCAGTACTTC.